These 6 T cell receptor beta chains were sequenced from one sample in a study of blood T cell repertoires in COVID-19. Profiling relied on immunoSEQ multiplex PCR, and the TCRdb table lists in-frame clones only, not all of them. The sample consists of 110,000 or so clones, 85% to 90% of them appearing once. Sequenced material: peripheral blood. These receptors were obtained from a woman aged 55-69 years with COVID-19, enrolled during active disease.

This clone was detected only a few times. The rearrangement links TRBV11-3 to TRBJ2-2; D call uncertain. V lost 0 bases and J 4 bases, leaving 6 bases between the germline ends. The CDR3 is 14 amino acids. CDR1 and CDR2 (germline): SGHNT, YENEEA. The CDR3 nucleotides read TGTGCCAGCAGCTTAGAGAGAAGCACCGGGGAGCTGTTTTTT. The encoded protein is CASSLERSTGELFF.

The V gene is TRBV6-5, the J gene TRBJ2-1; the D gene is possibly TRBD2 (7 bases). The germline gives CDR1 MNHEY, CDR2 SVGAGI. The CDR3 has 15 amino acids. Trimming shortened V by 8 bases and J by 9 bases, and 23 bases separated the two germline ends. The CDR3: CASLPGGWAWGEQFF. The CDR3 DNA reads as TGTGCCAGCCTTCCGGGGGGCTGGGCTTGGGGTGAGCAGTTCTTC.

The chain combines TRBV20-1 with TRBJ1-5; no definite D call. This CDR3 region has 14 residues. Between the trimmed V and J ends, which lost 3 bases and 4 bases, there was a span of 13 bases. Per germline, CDR1 DFQATT and CDR2 SNEGSKA (reference sequence). The CDR3 nucleotides are TGCAGTGCTAGTCCCGGGGTTGATAATCAGCCCCAGCATTTT. Protein product: CSASPGVDNQPQHF.

This clone was counted between two and nine times. The genes are TRBV10-3 and TRBJ1-1, with D possibly TRBD1 on 5 matching bases. Trimming left V 0 bases short and J 6 bases short, with 11 bases between. The CDR3 length is 14 residues. The V gene's germline CDR1 is ENHRY and CDR2 SYGVKD. The CDR3 DNA reads TGTGCCATCAGTGAGTCAGCGGGGACGGCTGAAGCTTTCTTT. Translating gives CAISESAGTAEAFF.

The DNA for the CDR3 is TGTGCCAGCAGCTCAATGACTAAAAGCGGCCTCTACAATGAGCAGTTCTTC. Translating it yields CASSSMTKSGLYNEQFF. The rearrangement joins TRBV7-6 to TRBJ2-1, with D possibly TRBD2 on 5 matching bases. CDR3 length equals 17 residues. V was trimmed by 4 bases and J by 3 bases, leaving 19 bases between them. CDR1 is SGHVS, CDR2 FNYEAQ, per germline.

A few counts support this clone. The chain links TRBV11-3 to TRBJ2-2; TRBD2 matches at 11 bases. Germline CDR1 SGHNT, CDR2 YENEEA. The V and J ends lost 8 bases and 5 bases, in that order; junction bases with no gene match: 4. This CDR3 is built from 14 residues. The CDR3 nucleotides read TGTGCCAGCCAGCGACTAGCGGGGACCGGGGAGCTGTTTTTT. Protein product: CASQRLAGTGELFF.